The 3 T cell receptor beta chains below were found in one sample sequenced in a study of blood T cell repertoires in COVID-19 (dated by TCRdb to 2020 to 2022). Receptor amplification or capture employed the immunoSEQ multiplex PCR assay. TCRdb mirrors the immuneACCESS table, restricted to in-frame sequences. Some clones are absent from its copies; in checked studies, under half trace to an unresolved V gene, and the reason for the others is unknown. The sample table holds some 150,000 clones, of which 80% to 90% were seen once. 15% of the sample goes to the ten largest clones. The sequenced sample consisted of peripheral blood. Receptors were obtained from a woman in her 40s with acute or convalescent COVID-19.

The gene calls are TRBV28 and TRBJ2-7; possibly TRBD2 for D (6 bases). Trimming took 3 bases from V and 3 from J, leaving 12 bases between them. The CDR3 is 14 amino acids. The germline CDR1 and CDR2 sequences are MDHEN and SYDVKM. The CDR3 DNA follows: TGTGCCAGCAGTTTGACAACGGGGGTCTACGAGCAGTACTTC. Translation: CASSLTTGVYEQYF.

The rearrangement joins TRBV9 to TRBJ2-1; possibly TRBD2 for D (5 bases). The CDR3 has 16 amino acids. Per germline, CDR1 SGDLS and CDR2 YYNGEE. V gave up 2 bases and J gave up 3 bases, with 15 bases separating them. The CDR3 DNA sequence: TGTGCCAGCAGCGTGTCCGGACTGTCACGCTACAATGAGCAGTTCTTC. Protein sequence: CASSVSGLSRYNEQFF. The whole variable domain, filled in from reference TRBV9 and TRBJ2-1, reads DSGVTQTPKHLITATGQRVTLRCSPRSGDLSVYWYQQSLDQGLQFLIQYYNGEERAKGNILERFSAQQFPDLHSELNLSSLELGDSALYFCASSVSGLSRYNEQFFGPGTRLTVL.

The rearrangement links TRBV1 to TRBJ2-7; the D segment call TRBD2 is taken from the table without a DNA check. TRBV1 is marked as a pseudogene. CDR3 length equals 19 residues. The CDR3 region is CTSSQERLAGVPGSYEQYF. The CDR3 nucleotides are TGCACCAGCAGCCAAGAAAGGCTAGCGGGAGTACCGGGCTCCTACGAGCAGTACTTC.